This entry describes one T cell receptor (beta chain). Antigen: not known. CD45RO negativity and positive selection for CCR7 defined naive CD8 cells, a population that excluded terminally differentiated effector memory CD45RA+ cells. The CDR3 is 18 amino acids. Trimming cost V 7 bases and J 5 bases; bases outside gene matches: 21. CDR1 SQVTM and CDR2 ANQGSEA come from the germline V gene. The source of the sample is a study of shared clonotypes between healthy human individuals. Study-wide results and caveats: Limitation of the genetic and exposure-history diversity represented came from the few donors. Naive subsets generally had larger estimated richness than memory subsets.

Investigators spread the genomic DNA of each subset evenly over several immunoSEQ plates. This table comes from immunoSEQ multiplex PCR, and its TCRdb copy is limited to in-frame clones, with some not included. The top ten clones hold more than 1.5% of a sample with about 2.2 million clones, just over 90% of them seen once. The sequence derives from a man aged 18-30 years in good health. Some clones in this sample may be carry-over from other donors' samples. The gene calls are TRBV29-1 and TRBJ2-1, with TRBD1 matching over 9 bases. Specimen: naive CD8+ T cells from PBMCs. The CDR3 loop is CSAYRGLSGRRMDNEQFF. CDR3 coding DNA: TGCAGCGCCTACAGGGGGCTATCGGGGCGACGGATGGACAATGAGCAGTTCTTC.